Listed below are T cell receptor beta chains from one sample, sequenced in a study of cytomegalovirus exposure and HLA in healthy donors. The table came from immunoSEQ multiplex PCR; TCRdb's copy has only in-frame clones and leaves some out. The table includes approximately 120,000 clones, about 80% detected once. The source material was PBMCs. These receptors all stem from a woman in her forties or fifties in good health and CMV-seropositive. CDR3s include the opening cysteine and the closing phenylalanine or tryptophan. Each record gives: clone size, J gene, V gene, D gene, CDR3 DNA, CDR3 protein. The D gene is left open where the match is weak. Clone size is stated in some rows and not others, as once, few, many or a class when expanded.

size: -
J: TRBJ2-1
V: TRBV9
D: TRBD2
DNA: TGTGCCAGCAGCGCCCGGACTAGTGCTTCCTACAATGAGCAGTTCTTC
CDR3: CASSARTSASYNEQFF

size: -
J: TRBJ2-7
V: TRBV5-4
D: TRBD1
DNA: TGTGCCAGCAGCCCACGCGGACAGGGGGCAGAAGAGCAGTACTTC
CDR3: CASSPRGQGAEEQYF

size: once
J: TRBJ2-7
V: TRBV6-1
D: -
DNA: TGTGCCAGCAGTGTCCAGGGCTACGAGCAGTACTTC
CDR3: CASSVQGYEQYF

size: -
J: TRBJ2-5
V: TRBV5-4
D: TRBD2
DNA: TGTGCCAGCAGCTTCCGTAGCGGGACGGAGCAAGAGACCCAGTACTTC
CDR3: CASSFRSGTEQETQYF

size: few
J: TRBJ2-1
V: TRBV18
D: -
DNA: TGTGCCAGCTCATTCCCGACTAGATACAATGAGCAGTTCTTC
CDR3: CASSFPTRYNEQFF

size: -
J: TRBJ2-2
V: TRBV6-5
D: TRBD2
DNA: TGTGCCAGCAGTCGACTAGCTCGGGTCCGGGAGCTGTTTTTT
CDR3: CASSRLARVRELFF

size: -
J: TRBJ1-2
V: TRBV7-8
D: -
DNA: TGTGCCAGCAGCTTACTTCCAGCTGGGTCGACTGGCTATGGCTACACCTTC
CDR3: CASSLLPAGSTGYGYTF

size: -
J: TRBJ2-3
V: TRBV5-1
D: TRBD1
DNA: TGCGCCAGCAGCTCCCGGGACAGGTTAGATACGCAGTATTTT
CDR3: CASSSRDRLDTQYF

size: -
J: TRBJ2-5
V: TRBV5-6
D: TRBD1
DNA: TGTGCCAGCAGCTTCTTGGCCAGGGGGCGAGAGACCCAGTACTTC
CDR3: CASSFLARGRETQYF

size: -
J: TRBJ2-7
V: TRBV5-5
D: -
DNA: TGTGCCAGCAGCTTGGTTGTCGGGGGCGAGCAGTACTTC
CDR3: CASSLVVGGEQYF

size: -
J: TRBJ2-1
V: TRBV10-3
D: -
DNA: TGTGCCATCAAGTCCGCGAGCTCCTACAATGAGCAGTTCTTC
CDR3: CAIKSASSYNEQFF

size: -
J: TRBJ1-1
V: TRBV7-8
D: -
DNA: TGTGCCAGCAGCTTAGCGGTGCGGCTGATGAACACTGAAGCTTTCTTT
CDR3: CASSLAVRLMNTEAFF

size: -
J: TRBJ2-2
V: TRBV12-5
D: -
DNA: TGTGCTAGTGGTTTTGAGGGCGGGGAGCTGTTTTTT
CDR3: CASGFEGGELFF

size: few
J: TRBJ2-5
V: TRBV7-7
D: -
DNA: TGTGCTAGCGCTGGGGCAGGTTACCAAGAGACCCAGTACTTC
CDR3: CASAGAGYQETQYF

size: -
J: TRBJ2-3
V: TRBV2
D: TRBD2
DNA: TGTGCCAGCAGTGAAAGGCGCCTAGCGGGCGCAGATACGCAGTATTTT
CDR3: CASSERRLAGADTQYF

size: -
J: TRBJ2-4
V: TRBV7-3
D: TRBD2
DNA: TGTGCCAGCAGCTTACAGGGGCGCCGGGAGGGGAACATTCAGTACTTC
CDR3: CASSLQGRREGNIQYF

size: -
J: TRBJ1-5
V: TRBV19
D: -
DNA: TGTGCCAGTAGTTCCTTTAGACAGTCCCGCAATCAGCCCCAGCATTTT
CDR3: CASSSFRQSRNQPQHF

size: -
J: TRBJ2-1
V: TRBV11-3
D: -
DNA: TGTGCCAGCAGCCTGACGGGAGTAAGCCCCAATGAGCAGTTCTTC
CDR3: CASSLTGVSPNEQFF

size: -
J: TRBJ2-7
V: TRBV7-9
D: -
DNA: TGTGCCAGCAGCTTAAGCAGGGGTGGCTACGAGCAGTACTTC
CDR3: CASSLSRGGYEQYF

size: -
J: TRBJ1-1
V: TRBV4-3
D: TRBD1
DNA: TGCGCCAGCAGCCACCCCGGGACAGGGGATACTGAAGCTTTCTTT
CDR3: CASSHPGTGDTEAFF

size: -
J: TRBJ2-3
V: TRBV5-1
D: -
DNA: TGCGCCAGCAGCTTGGCCTTTGCAGGGACAGATACGCAGTATTTT
CDR3: CASSLAFAGTDTQYF

size: -
J: TRBJ1-6
V: TRBV27
D: TRBD1
DNA: TGTGCCAGCGGAGAGGGGGCAAATTCACCCCTCCACTTT
CDR3: CASGEGANSPLHF

size: -
J: TRBJ2-7
V: TRBV9
D: TRBD1
DNA: TGTGCCAGCAGCGGAGGGGGCGCGTACGAGCAGTACTTC
CDR3: CASSGGGAYEQYF

size: -
J: TRBJ1-4
V: TRBV9
D: -
DNA: TGTGCCAGCAGCGTGGGCCCCACAACTAATGAAAAACTGTTTTTT
CDR3: CASSVGPTTNEKLFF

size: once
J: TRBJ2-3
V: TRBV2
D: TRBD2
DNA: TGTGCCAGCGGGAGGGGCCCGGGCGGTACGCAGTATTTT
CDR3: CASGRGPGGTQYF

size: -
J: TRBJ1-1
V: TRBV7-3
D: -
DNA: TGTGCCAGCAGCTTACAGGGAAACACTGAAGCTTTCTTT
CDR3: CASSLQGNTEAFF

size: -
J: TRBJ2-2
V: TRBV11-2
D: TRBD1
DNA: TGTGCCAGCAGCTGGGACAGGGATAGCGGGGAGCTGTTTTTT
CDR3: CASSWDRDSGELFF

size: -
J: TRBJ2-5
V: TRBV18
D: TRBD2
DNA: TGTGCCAGCTCACCGGCTCTAGCGGGAGGAAAGGAGACCCAGTACTTC
CDR3: CASSPALAGGKETQYF

size: few
J: TRBJ1-2
V: TRBV4-1
D: -
DNA: TGCGCCAGCAGACCGTCAGCTAACTATGGCTACACCTTC
CDR3: CASRPSANYGYTF

size: -
J: TRBJ2-7
V: TRBV27
D: -
DNA: TGTGCCAGCAGTTTAACCCGCCGCGGCGAGCAGTACTTC
CDR3: CASSLTRRGEQYF

size: -
J: TRBJ2-1
V: TRBV5-1
D: TRBD1
DNA: TGCGCCAGCAGCTGGACAGGGGGGAACAATGAGCAGTTCTTC
CDR3: CASSWTGGNNEQFF

size: few
J: TRBJ2-7
V: TRBV7-9
D: -
DNA: TGTGCCAGCAGTCCCTTACAAAGCAGGGGAATACACGAGCAGTACTTC
CDR3: CASSPLQSRGIHEQYF

size: -
J: TRBJ1-1
V: TRBV19
D: TRBD1
DNA: TGTGCCAGTAGTGCCGACAGGGACACTGAAGCTTTCTTT
CDR3: CASSADRDTEAFF

size: once
J: TRBJ2-7
V: TRBV6-5
D: TRBD1
DNA: TGTGCCAGCAGACACCGGGACAGCAGCTACGAGCAGTACTTC
CDR3: CASRHRDSSYEQYF

size: -
J: TRBJ2-1
V: TRBV2
D: -
DNA: TGTGCCAGCACAATTTACAATGAGCAGTTCTTC
CDR3: CASTIYNEQFF